This TCR beta chain stems from a study of cytomegalovirus exposure and HLA in healthy donors. Regarding the study as a whole: Previously analyzed data showed that most TCR beta V segments were productive at a frequency of about 87% or about 30%. Analyzed later, association rates of TCRs varied across HLA loci, with DRB1 most and HLA-C fewest. Most CMV-associated TCR beta chains appeared HLA-restricted in a later analysis.

The PCR had 60 Vbeta and 13 Jbeta primers. The protocol was immunoSEQ multiplex PCR, while the TCRdb copy is restricted to in-frame clones and leaves out a portion. This table holds about 87,000 clones, 74% found once. The germline CDR1 and CDR2 sequences are SGHRS and YFSETQ. The CDR3 runs 14 residues. Deletions cut 2 bases from V and 0 bases from J, with 8 bases between. As concerns this clone: Its antigen is currently unknown.

The sequenced material came from PBMCs. The receptor comes from a man in his thirties or forties in good health and CMV-seropositive. The chain carries TRBV5-1 and TRBJ1-1; D gene ambiguous. The CDR3 nucleotides are TGCGCCAGCAGCTTAAGAGAAATGAACACTGAAGCTTTCTTT. Translation: CASSLREMNTEAFF.